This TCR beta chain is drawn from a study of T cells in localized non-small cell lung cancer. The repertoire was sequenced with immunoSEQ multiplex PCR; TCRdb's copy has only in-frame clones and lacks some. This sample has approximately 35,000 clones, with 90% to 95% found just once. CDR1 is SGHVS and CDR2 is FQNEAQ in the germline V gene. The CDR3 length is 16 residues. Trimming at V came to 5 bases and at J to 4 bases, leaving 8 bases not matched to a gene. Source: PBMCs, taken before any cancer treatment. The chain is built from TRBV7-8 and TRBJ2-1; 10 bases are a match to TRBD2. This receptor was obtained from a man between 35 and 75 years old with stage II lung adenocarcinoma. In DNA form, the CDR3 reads TGTGCCAGCAGCAGACGGGGGACTAGCGAATACAATGAGCAGTTCTTC. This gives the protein CASSRRGTSEYNEQFF. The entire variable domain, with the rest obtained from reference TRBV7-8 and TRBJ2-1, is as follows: GAGVSQSPRYKVAKRGQDVALRCDPISGHVSLFWYQQALGQGPEFLTYFQNEAQLDKSGLPSDRFFAERPEGSVSTLKIQRTQQEDSAVYLCASSRRGTSEYNEQFFGPGTRLTVL.